This T cell receptor (beta chain) was documented in a study of identifying expanded T cells in peripheral blood. The study, taken as a whole, reports: Technical replicates showed about 1.2 changed clones; two weeks around 15; four weeks 19.

Collection occurred without any documented infections or immune events in donors. The CDR3 covers 13 residues. The V end lost 3 bases, the J end lost 4 bases, and 7 bases lay between the germline ends. Germline V gene lookup returns CDR1 SGHNT and CDR2 YENEEA. In the case of this clone: Its target is not known.

Profiled with immunoSEQ multiplex PCR; TCRdb holds only in-frame clones, not every one. This table holds roughly 86,000 clones, roughly 85% found once. Sequencing input: blood. V is TRBV11-3 and J is TRBJ2-1; D gene unclear. The receptor was isolated from a person aged 18 to 70 in good health. CDR3 DNA: TGTGCCAGCAGCTTCGATAGTTACAATGAGCAGTTCTTC. This codes for CASSFDSYNEQFF.